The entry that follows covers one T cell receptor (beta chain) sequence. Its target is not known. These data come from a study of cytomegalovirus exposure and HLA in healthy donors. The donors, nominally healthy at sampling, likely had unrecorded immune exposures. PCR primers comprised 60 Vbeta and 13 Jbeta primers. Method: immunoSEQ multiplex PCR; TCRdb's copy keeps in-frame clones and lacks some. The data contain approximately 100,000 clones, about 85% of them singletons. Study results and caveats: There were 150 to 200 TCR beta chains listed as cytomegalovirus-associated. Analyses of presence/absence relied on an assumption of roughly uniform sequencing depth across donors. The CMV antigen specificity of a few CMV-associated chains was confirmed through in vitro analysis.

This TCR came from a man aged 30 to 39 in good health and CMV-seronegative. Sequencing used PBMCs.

This CDR3 reads CSVELSSNQPQHF. CDR3 bases: TGCAGCGTTGAACTGTCCAGCAATCAGCCCCAGCATTTT. V usage is TRBV29-1 and J usage is TRBJ1-5; D call uncertain. The CDR3 is 13 amino acids. Between the trimmed V and J ends, which lost 2 bases and 1 base, there was a span of 6 bases. From germline, CDR1 is SQVTM and CDR2 ANQGSEA.